This T cell receptor beta chain was retrieved from a study of CD8+CD57+ T cells in acquired aplastic anemia. Regarding this clonotype: One end of the junction does not line up with germline, which may come from a read error.

CDR3 and TCR beta VDJ profiling relied on a genomic DNA template. TCRdb re-called the reads through MiXCR, storing one row per CDR3 protein. The profile shows 200,000 to 250,000 distinct CDR3 sequences, roughly two thirds of them singletons. Patients chosen for sequencing had shown CD8+CD57+ cell expansion by flow cytometry. Germline V lookup: CDR1 ENHRY, CDR2 SYGVKD. This CDR3 has 16 residues. The sample taken for sequencing was sorted CD4+, CD8+, or CD8+CD57+ T cells (not recorded which) from PBMCs. The chain couples TRBV10-3 to TRBJ2-3; D perhaps matches TRBD2 (5 bases). The source of this sequence is a human donor with aplastic anemia. The CDR3 DNA is TGTGCCATCAGTGAGCGGAGGTCTTCCGGCACAGATACGCAGTATTTC. Its translation: CAISERRSSGTDTQYF.